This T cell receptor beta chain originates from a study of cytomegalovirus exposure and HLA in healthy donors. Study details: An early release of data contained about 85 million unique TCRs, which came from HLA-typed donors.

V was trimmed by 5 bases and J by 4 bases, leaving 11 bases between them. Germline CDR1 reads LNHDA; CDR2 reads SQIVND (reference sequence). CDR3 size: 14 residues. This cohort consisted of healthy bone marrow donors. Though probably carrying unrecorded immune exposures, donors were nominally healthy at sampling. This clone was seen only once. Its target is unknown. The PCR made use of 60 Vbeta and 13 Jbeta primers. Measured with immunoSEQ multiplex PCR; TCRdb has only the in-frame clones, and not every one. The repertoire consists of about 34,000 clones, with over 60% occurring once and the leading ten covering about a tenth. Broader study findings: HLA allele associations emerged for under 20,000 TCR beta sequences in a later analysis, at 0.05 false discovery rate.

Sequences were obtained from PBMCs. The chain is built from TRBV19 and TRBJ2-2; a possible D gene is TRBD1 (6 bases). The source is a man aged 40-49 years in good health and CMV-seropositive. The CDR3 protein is CASSSTGSTGELFF. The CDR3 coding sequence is TGTGCCAGTAGTTCCACAGGGTCCACCGGGGAGCTGTTTTTT.